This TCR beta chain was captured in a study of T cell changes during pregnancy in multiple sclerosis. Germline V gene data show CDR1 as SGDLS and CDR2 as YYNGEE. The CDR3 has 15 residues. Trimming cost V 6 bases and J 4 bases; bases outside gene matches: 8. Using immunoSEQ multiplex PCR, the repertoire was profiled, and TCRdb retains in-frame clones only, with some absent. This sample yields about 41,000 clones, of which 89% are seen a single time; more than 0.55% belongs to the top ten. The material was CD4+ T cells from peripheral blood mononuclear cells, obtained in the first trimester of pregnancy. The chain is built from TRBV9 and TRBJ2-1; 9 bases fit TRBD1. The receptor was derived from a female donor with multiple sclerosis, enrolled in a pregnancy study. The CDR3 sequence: CASTLDGQGYNEQFF. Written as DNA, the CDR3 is TGTGCCAGCACACTTGATGGACAGGGGTACAATGAGCAGTTCTTC.